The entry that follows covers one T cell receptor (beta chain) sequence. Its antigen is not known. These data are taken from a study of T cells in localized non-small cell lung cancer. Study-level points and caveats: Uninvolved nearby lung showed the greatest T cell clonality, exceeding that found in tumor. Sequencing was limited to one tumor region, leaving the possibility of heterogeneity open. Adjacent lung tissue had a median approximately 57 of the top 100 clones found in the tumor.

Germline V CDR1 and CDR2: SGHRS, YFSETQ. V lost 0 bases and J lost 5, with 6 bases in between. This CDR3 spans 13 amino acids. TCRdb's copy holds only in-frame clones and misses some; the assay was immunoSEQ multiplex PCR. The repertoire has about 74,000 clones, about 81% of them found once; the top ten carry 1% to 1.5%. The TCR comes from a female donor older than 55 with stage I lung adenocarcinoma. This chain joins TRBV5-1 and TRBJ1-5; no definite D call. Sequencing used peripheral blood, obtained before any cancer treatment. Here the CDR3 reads CASSLGWDQPQHF. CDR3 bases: TGCGCCAGCAGCTTGGGATGGGATCAGCCCCAGCATTTT.